Sequencing of this T cell receptor beta chain was carried out in a study of blood T cell repertoires in COVID-19 (dated by TCRdb to the early 2020s). About the study as a whole: The collaborator samples originated in the United States, Italy and Spain and spanned the acute and convalescent phases of COVID-19. Samples were obtained from the ongoing ImmuneRACE study (first 160 participants) and from about 1,300 subjects provided by 6 global collaborators. Where HLA class I and class II types were available, the types were taken from metadata supplied by the sample provider, not from assay-based typing. The material from the prospective study consisted of cDNA or gDNA derived from T cells, B-cell-depleted T cells, or PBMCs. The repertoires were released in a freely available public database meant as a resource for research on the immune response to SARS-CoV-2. Deeply sampled blood TCRbeta repertoires from subjects exposed to, actively infected with, or recovered from COVID-19 were included in the dataset. Nearly every sample came with metadata listing a de-identified subject ID, COVID-19 status, age in years and sex.

V drops 6 bases and J drops 2 bases, leaving 16 bases in between. From its cysteine to its phenylalanine, the CDR3 spans 15 amino acids. Only the CDR3 region is kept as DNA, spanning 45 bases read in frame from base 1. Via the germline V gene (reference sequence), CDR1 is LGHDT and CDR2 YNNKEL. Study-wide findings and limitations: Clinical and demographic metadata were provided uncurated, with the amount varying by source and participant.

The collaborating institutions used their own protocols to collect whole blood in K2EDTA tubes. For TCRbeta analysis, collaborator samples were shipped as frozen whole blood, as isolated PBMCs, or as DNA extracted from either sample type. Points on this clone: Its antigen is unknown. No much larger clone is present one base from it, and per-base qualities are unavailable.

TCRbeta CDR3 regions were amplified from genomic DNA by means of the immunoSEQ Assay, a bias-controlled multiplex PCR. Per the original workflow: The number of nucleated cells in each sample was estimated from the amplification of reference gene primers within the assay. To quantify the absolute abundance of each unique TCRbeta CDR3 rearrangement, sequence reads were collapsed and filtered. For each sample, productive Simpson clonality was calculated as the square root of Simpson's diversity index over productive rearrangements. As stored in TCRdb, this immuneACCESS dataset retains in-frame rearrangements with V and J assigned. A fraction of the clones does not appear; measured against another copy, unresolved V genes explain less than half of the discrepancy, and the remainder lacks a known reason. V, J and clone size derive from that table, while D and trimming were established from the DNA sequence. This sample has 90,000 to 150,000 clones in its table, and 75% to 85% of those were observed once. Jointly, the top ten make up approximately 4% of the sample.

The receptor was isolated from a woman over 75 with acute or convalescent COVID-19. The rearrangement joined TRBV3-1 (or the pseudogene TRBV3-2) to TRBJ1-2; the D gene remains uncertain. Sequencing was carried out using peripheral blood. CDR3 reads: CASSPLRAPNYGYTF. The nucleotides read TGTGCCAGCAGTCCCCTGAGAGCTCCAAACTATGGCTACACCTTC.